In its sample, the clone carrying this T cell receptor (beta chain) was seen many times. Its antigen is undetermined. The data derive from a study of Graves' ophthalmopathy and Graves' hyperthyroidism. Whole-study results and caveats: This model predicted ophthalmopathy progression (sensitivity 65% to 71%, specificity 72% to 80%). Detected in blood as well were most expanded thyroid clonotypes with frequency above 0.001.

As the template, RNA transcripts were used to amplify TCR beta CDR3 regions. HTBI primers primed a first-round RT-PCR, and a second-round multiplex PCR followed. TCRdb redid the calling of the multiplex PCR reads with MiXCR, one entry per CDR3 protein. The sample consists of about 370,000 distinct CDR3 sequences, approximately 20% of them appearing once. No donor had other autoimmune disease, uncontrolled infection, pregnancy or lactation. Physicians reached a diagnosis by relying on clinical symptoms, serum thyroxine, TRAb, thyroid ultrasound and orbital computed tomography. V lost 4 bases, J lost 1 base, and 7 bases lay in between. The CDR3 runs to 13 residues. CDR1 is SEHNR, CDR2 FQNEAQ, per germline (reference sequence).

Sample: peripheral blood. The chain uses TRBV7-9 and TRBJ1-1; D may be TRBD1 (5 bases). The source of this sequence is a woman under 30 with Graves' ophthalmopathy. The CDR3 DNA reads TGTGCCAGCAGCTCACAGGCGAACACTGAAGCTTTCTTT. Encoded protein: CASSSQANTEAFF.